These 32 T cell receptor beta chains came from one sample sequenced in a study of beta chain features in type 1 diabetes. TCRB transcripts that were expressed got sequenced, as all of the isolated RNA had been reverse transcribed. The assay was immunoSEQ multiplex PCR, and TCRdb's table has in-frame clones only and misses some. The sample has around 99,000 clones, less than 40% seen once. Sample: stem cell memory CD4+ T cells from blood. The receptors derive from a young woman in good health.

The rearrangement uses TRBV21-1 and TRBJ1-5. TRBV21-1 constitutes a pseudogene. The length of the CDR3 is 16 residues. CDR3 protein: CASSKAEGPPNQPQHF. In nucleotides, the CDR3 is TGTGCCAGCAGCAAAGCGGAGGGGCCCCCCAATCAGCCCCAGCATTTT.

This clone was seen only a few times. The gene calls are TRBV4-2 and TRBJ2-1; 15 bases are shared with TRBD2. The V and J ends lost 4 bases and 10 bases, in that order; junction bases with no gene match: 14. This CDR3 has 18 amino acids. Germline V gene lookup returns CDR1 LGHNA and CDR2 YNFKEQ. The CDR3 coding sequence is TGTGCCAGCAGCCGAGCCATTGGACTAGCGGGAGGGAACCGGGAGCAGTTCTTC. Translating it yields CASSRAIGLAGGNREQFF.

This clone has more than one count but fewer than ten. The genes are TRBV7-8 and TRBJ1-4, with D possibly TRBD1 on 6 matching bases. The CDR3 covers 15 residues. Germline CDR1 SGHVS, CDR2 FQNEAQ. V was pared by 5 bases and J by 7 bases, with 17 bases between. The CDR3 DNA is TGTGCCAGCAGCGGCCAACAGGGAGGGGCTGAAAAACTGTTTTTT. Translated: CASSGQQGGAEKLFF. Together with reference TRBV7-8 and TRBJ1-4, the CDR3 gives the full variable domain: GAGVSQSPRYKVAKRGQDVALRCDPISGHVSLFWYQQALGQGPEFLTYFQNEAQLDKSGLPSDRFFAERPEGSVSTLKIQRTQQEDSAVYLCASSGQQGGAEKLFFGSGTQLSVL.

The chain has TRBV27 and TRBJ2-3; possible D gene TRBD2, 5 bases. Germline CDR1 MNHEY, CDR2 SMNVEV (reference sequence). The ends were cut back, 5 bases at V and 5 bases at J, with 20 bases in the middle. The CDR3 loop spans 16 amino acids. The CDR3 DNA follows: TGTGCCAGCAGTCCCGGCTCCGGGAAATGGGTAGATACGCAGTATTTT. Amino acid sequence: CASSPGSGKWVDTQYF.

The chain couples TRBV9 to TRBJ1-5; possible D gene TRBD1, 6 bases. Germline lookup yields CDR1 SGDLS and CDR2 YYNGEE. V dropped 4 bases and J dropped 7 bases, with 15 bases sitting between them. CDR3 length equals 14 residues. The CDR3 spells CASSSTGFFQPQHF. The CDR3 DNA follows: TGTGCCAGCAGCAGCACAGGGTTTTTCCAGCCCCAGCATTTT. Combining the CDR3 with reference TRBV9 and TRBJ1-5 gives the whole variable domain DSGVTQTPKHLITATGQRVTLRCSPRSGDLSVYWYQQSLDQGLQFLIQYYNGEERAKGNILERFSAQQFPDLHSELNLSSLELGDSALYFCASSSTGFFQPQHFGDGTRLSIL.

This clone was seen only a few times. CDR3: CASSQDGGGVGGYTF. Written as DNA, the CDR3 is TGTGCCAGCAGCCAAGACGGAGGCGGGGTGGGAGGCTACACCTTC. The chain recombines TRBV4-2 with TRBJ1-2; D unresolved. Germline V gene lookup returns CDR1 LGHNA and CDR2 YNFKEQ. There are 15 residues in the CDR3. Trimming removed 0 bases at V and 8 bases at J, with 16 bases between.

This clone appeared a single time. The rearrangement links TRBV7-3 to TRBJ2-1; 9 bases line up with TRBD2. Germline V gives CDR1 SGHTA, CDR2 FQGTGA. The CDR3 is made up of 17 amino acids. J gave up 7 bases and V 5 bases, and 15 bases lay outside the gene matches. The CDR3 is CASSPPPRLAEGNEQFF. The DNA for the CDR3 is TGTGCCAGCAGCCCGCCCCCGCGACTAGCGGAGGGAAATGAGCAGTTCTTC.

J is TRBJ2-7 and V is TRBV5-5; TRBD1 might be the D (6 bases). The CDR3 is made up of 15 amino acids. Germline V CDR1 and CDR2: SGHKS, YYEKEE (reference sequence). V was clipped by 0 bases and J by 3 bases, with 13 bases between them. CDR3 sequence reads: CASSLGTVTVYEQYF. The CDR3 DNA reads as TGTGCCAGCAGCTTGGGGACAGTAACCGTCTACGAGCAGTACTTC.

This chain links TRBV27 with TRBJ2-3; 12 positions agree with TRBD2. Trimming cost V 2 bases and J 3 bases; bases outside gene matches: 12. Looked up from germline, CDR1 is MNHEY and CDR2 is SMNVEV (reference sequence). The CDR3 spans 19 residues. The CDR3 nucleotides are TGTGCCAGCAGTTTAATCGGGGCTAGCGGGAGGGGGAAGACAGATACGCAGTATTTT. Translating it yields CASSLIGASGRGKTDTQYF.

This clone turned up a few times. The rearrangement links TRBV7-3 to TRBJ1-5; 11 bases are shared with TRBD1. CDR3 length equals 15 residues. The J segment lost 7 bases and the V segment lost 4 bases, leaving 6 bases of the junction unmatched. The germline V gene encodes CDR1 SGHTA and CDR2 FQGTGA. Here the CDR3 reads CASSSIGQGAQPQHF. The DNA of the CDR3 is TGTGCCAGCAGCTCTATAGGACAGGGGGCCCAGCCCCAGCATTTT. Full variable domain (rest looked up from reference TRBV7-3 and TRBJ1-5): GAGVSQTPSNKVTEKGKYVELRCDPISGHTALYWYRQSLGQGPEFLIYFQGTGAADDSGLPNDRFFAVRPEGSVSTLKIQRTERGDSAVYLCASSSIGQGAQPQHFGDGTRLSIL.

The chain is built from TRBV7-9 and TRBJ2-1; D not resolved. The CDR3 is 13 residues long. Trimming removed 5 bases at V and 3 bases at J, with 8 bases between. CDR1 is SEHNR, CDR2 FQNEAQ, per germline (reference sequence). Written as DNA, the CDR3 is TGTGCCAGCAGCCAGGATCACTACAATGAGCAGTTCTTC. It yields the protein CASSQDHYNEQFF.

CDR3 bases: TGTGCCAGCAGCTTTTATAGCGGGAGGGTCGGGTTCTTC. Translation gives CASSFYSGRVGFF. This chain uses TRBV5-6 with TRBJ2-1; 11 bases fit TRBD2. CDR1 and CDR2 (germline): SGHDT, YYEEEE. The trim removed 2 bases at V and 15 bases at J, leaving 7 bases unmatched. The length of the CDR3 is 13 residues.

J is TRBJ2-7 and V is TRBV4-3, with D perhaps matching TRBD2 (6 bases). CDR1 is LGHNA, CDR2 YSLEER, per germline. The V gene lost 3 bases and the J gene lost 2 bases, with 14 bases spanning the gap. The CDR3 length is 15 residues. The CDR3 here is CASSQAAGGPYEQYF. CDR3 in DNA: TGCGCCAGCAGCCAGGCTGCCGGGGGTCCCTACGAGCAGTACTTC.

This chain links TRBV5-1 with TRBJ2-1; D gene ambiguous. Germline V CDR1 and CDR2: SGHRS, YFSETQ. The V end lost 3 bases, the J end lost 0 bases, and 7 bases lay between the germline ends. This CDR3 region has 14 residues. In DNA form, the CDR3 reads TGCGCCAGCAGCTCCGATAGCTCCTACAATGAGCAGTTCTTC. It encodes CASSSDSSYNEQFF.

This clone was seen just once. This chain's CDR3 is CASSHRLAGAVRAGELFF. The CDR3 DNA reads TGTGCCAGCAGCCATCGACTAGCGGGAGCGGTTCGCGCCGGGGAGCTGTTTTTT. The chain combines TRBV7-2 with TRBJ2-2, with 12 nucleotides matching TRBD2. Germline V CDR1 and CDR2: SGHTA, FQGNSA. CDR3 length equals 18 residues. The trim removed 5 bases at V and 6 bases at J, leaving 13 bases unmatched.

The chain has TRBV30 and TRBJ1-5; maybe TRBD1 (6 bases). Trimming pared 0 bases from V and 2 bases from J, leaving 11 bases between. The CDR3 has 15 amino acids. Germline lookup yields CDR1 GTSNPN and CDR2 SVGIG (reference sequence). The CDR3 nucleotides read TGTGCCTGGAGTGTAACCTCAGGGGGCAATCAGCCCCAGCATTTT. Its protein product is CAWSVTSGGNQPQHF.

This clone was counted ten times or more. The chain's CDR3 is CASRSRGFSGANVLTF. The DNA of the CDR3 is TGTGCCAGCAGGTCAAGGGGATTCTCTGGGGCCAACGTCCTGACTTTC. The V gene is TRBV7-9, the J gene TRBJ2-6; TRBD1 might be the D (5 bases). The CDR3 contains 16 residues. The V end lost 6 bases, the J end lost 0 bases, and 12 bases lay between the germline ends. Germline V gene lookup returns CDR1 SEHNR and CDR2 FQNEAQ (reference sequence).

This clone was detected many times. V gene TRBV4-1 combines with J gene TRBJ2-1; D call uncertain. Trimming pared 4 bases from V and 9 bases from J, leaving 7 bases between. Germline lookup yields CDR1 MGHRA and CDR2 YSYEKL. This CDR3 is 11 amino acids long. As DNA, the CDR3 is TGCGCCAGCAGCCGCCCGGGTGAGCAGTTCTTC. Protein product: CASSRPGEQFF.

This clone was picked up a small number of times. The V call is TRBV30, the J call TRBJ1-2; D is uncertain. V dropped 0 bases and J dropped 7 bases, with 15 bases sitting between them. CDR1 and CDR2 from the germline V gene are GTSNPN and SVGIG (reference sequence). The CDR3 consists of 14 residues. The CDR3 region is CAWSVVTVPTGYTF. For the CDR3, the DNA is TGTGCCTGGAGTGTGGTAACGGTCCCAACTGGCTACACCTTC.

This clone occurred a few times. The chain employs TRBV27 and TRBJ2-1; D remains unclear. The V end lost 7 bases, the J end lost 0 bases, and 10 bases lay between the germline ends. There are 14 residues in the CDR3. Germline CDR1 is MNHEY and CDR2 is SMNVEV (reference sequence). Here the CDR3 reads CASTFRSSYNEQFF. The CDR3 DNA reads as TGTGCCAGCACTTTCCGGAGCTCCTACAATGAGCAGTTCTTC.

This chain links TRBV19 with TRBJ2-5; D remains ambiguous. This CDR3 contains 14 residues. The germline V gene encodes CDR1 LNHDA and CDR2 SQIVND (reference sequence). V was trimmed by 3 bases and J by 3 bases, leaving 11 bases between them. Here the CDR3 DNA reads TGTGCCAGTAGTATGGTGGGCACTGAAGAGACCCAGTACTTC. As protein: CASSMVGTEETQYF.

This clone was recorded a few times. The rearrangement links TRBV7-9 to TRBJ2-7, with D possibly TRBD1 on 6 matching bases. V was shortened by 4 bases and J by 2 bases, with 12 bases between the two germline ends. CDR1 is SEHNR, CDR2 FQNEAQ, per germline (reference sequence). The CDR3 sequence is 14 residues long. The CDR3 is CASSSPGQTYEQYF. CDR3 in DNA: TGTGCCAGCAGCTCCCCTGGACAGACCTACGAGCAGTACTTC.

This clone showed up just a few times. The chain combines TRBV4-3 with TRBJ2-7; D might be TRBD2 (6 bases). Between the trimmed V and J ends, which lost 0 bases and 6 bases, there was a span of 18 bases. CDR1 and CDR2 (germline): LGHNA, YSLEER. The CDR3 runs 16 residues. CDR3 sequence (DNA): TGCGCCAGCAGCCAAGATTTGGGGGGAGCAAGGGGCGAGCAGTACTTC. As protein: CASSQDLGGARGEQYF.

The genes are TRBV5-6 and TRBJ2-5; TRBD1 aligns across 10 bases. Germline CDR1 and CDR2: SGHDT and YYEEEE. This CDR3 has 14 residues. V shed 3 bases, J shed 5 bases, and the junction held 4 bases outside the gene matches. Written as DNA, the CDR3 is TGTGCCAGCAGCTCGATGGACAGGGGGGAGACCCAGTACTTC. This codes for CASSSMDRGETQYF.

This chain connects TRBV28 to TRBJ2-1; tentative D call: TRBD2 (5 bases). The V and J ends lost 2 bases and 7 bases respectively, with 6 bases between them. This CDR3 region has 12 residues. The germline V gene has CDR1 MDHEN and CDR2 SYDVKM. The CDR3 spells CASSLTSNEQFF. The CDR3 nucleotides read TGTGCCAGCAGTTTAACTAGTAATGAGCAGTTCTTC.

The rearrangement links TRBV5-4 to TRBJ2-1; D remains unclear. The CDR3 has 16 residues. With 1 base removed from V and 8 bases from J, the gap between germline ends came to 19 bases. CDR1 and CDR2 (germline): SGHNT, YYREEE (reference sequence). CDR3 loop: CASSLRSRGPYYEQFF. The CDR3, as DNA: TGTGCCAGCAGCTTGCGTAGTCGAGGCCCGTACTATGAGCAGTTCTTC.

This clone was observed a few times. The chain couples TRBV28 to TRBJ2-7; 9 bases align to TRBD2. The CDR3 is 15 residues long. Germline V gene sequence: CDR1 MDHEN, CDR2 SYDVKM. The V and J ends lost 4 bases and 0 bases, in that order; junction bases with no gene match: 4. The CDR3 nucleotides read TGTGCCAGCAGTTCCCTAGCGGGGCACTCCTACGAGCAGTACTTC. It is translated as CASSSLAGHSYEQYF.

This clone has a handful of counts. The chain joins TRBV28 to TRBJ1-2, with TRBD1 as a possible D gene (6 bases). The CDR3 spans 12 residues. Germline-derived CDR1 and CDR2 are MDHEN and SYDVKM. Trimming took 8 bases from V and 4 from J, leaving 11 bases between them. CDR3 DNA: TGTGCCAGCGTGACAGGCCTCTATGGCTACACCTTC. It translates to CASVTGLYGYTF.

This clone was observed a few times. The chain combines TRBV28 with TRBJ1-1; D is unclear. CDR3 length: 13 amino acids. Trimming took off 3 bases at V and 2 bases at J, with 7 bases between the two ends. Per the germline V gene, CDR1 is MDHEN and CDR2 is SYDVKM. CDR3 DNA sequence: TGTGCCAGCAGTTTTTTGAGAAACACTGAAGCTTTCTTT. It encodes CASSFLRNTEAFF.

The chain combines TRBV28 with TRBJ2-3; no clear D. V was clipped by 5 bases and J by 8 bases, with 14 bases between them. This CDR3 has 13 amino acids. CDR1 is MDHEN and CDR2 is SYDVKM in the germline V gene. CDR3 in amino acids: CASSPRVLVTQYF. The CDR3 nucleotides read TGTGCCAGCAGTCCCCGGGTCCTGGTTACGCAGTATTTT. The entire variable domain, with the rest obtained from reference TRBV28 and TRBJ2-3, is as follows: DVKVTQSSRYLVKRTGEKVFLECVQDMDHENMFWYRQDPGLGLRLIYFSYDVKMKEKGDIPEGYSVSREKKERFSLILESASTNQTSMYLCASSPRVLVTQYFGPGTRLTVL.

This clone appeared once. The chain links TRBV11-2 to TRBJ1-5, with 9 bases matching TRBD1. CDR3 length equals 15 residues. The V and J ends lost 5 bases and 4 bases, in that order; junction bases with no gene match: 6. In germline, CDR1 is SGHAT, CDR2 FQNNGV. The CDR3 region is CASSPGQGWNQPQHF. CDR3 in DNA: TGTGCCAGCAGCCCGGGACAGGGATGGAATCAGCCCCAGCATTTT.

V gene TRBV5-8 combines with J gene TRBJ2-1, with TRBD1 matching over 10 bases. The CDR3 has 16 amino acids. J lost 2 bases, V lost 4 bases, and 6 bases had no gene match. Germline loops: CDR1 SGHTS, CDR2 YDEGEE. The CDR3 DNA is TGTGCCAGCAGCGGCAGGGACAGGGGAACCTACAATGAGCAGTTCTTC. It translates to CASSGRDRGTYNEQFF.